This T cell receptor (beta chain) was observed in a study of blood T cell repertoires in COVID-19. About the research overall: Samples taken during acute and convalescent COVID-19 were collected in the United States, Italy and Spain. The analysed material was cDNA or gDNA that came from T cells, B-cell-depleted T cells, or PBMCs.

Original handling: By means of reference gene primer amplification, nucleated cell counts were estimated. The table came from immunoSEQ multiplex PCR; TCRdb's copy has only in-frame clones and leaves some out. The V and J calls and clone size come from that table; D and trimming were worked out from the DNA. This sample has approximately 210,000 clones, with under 90% found just once. The Seattle patients, enrolled during active infection, were followed longitudinally. V trimming: 10 bases; J trimming: 7 bases; junction bases outside the gene matches: 3. The length of the CDR3 is 12 residues. Per germline, CDR1 LNHDA and CDR2 SQIVND (reference sequence).

Sequences were obtained from peripheral blood. V is TRBV19 and J is TRBJ1-6; 8 nucleotides align to TRBD1. This sequence originates from a man aged 50-59 years with COVID-19, enrolled during active disease. The CDR3 region has the DNA TGTGCCACCGGGACAGGAAATTCACCCCTCCACTTT. Protein product: CATGTGNSPLHF.